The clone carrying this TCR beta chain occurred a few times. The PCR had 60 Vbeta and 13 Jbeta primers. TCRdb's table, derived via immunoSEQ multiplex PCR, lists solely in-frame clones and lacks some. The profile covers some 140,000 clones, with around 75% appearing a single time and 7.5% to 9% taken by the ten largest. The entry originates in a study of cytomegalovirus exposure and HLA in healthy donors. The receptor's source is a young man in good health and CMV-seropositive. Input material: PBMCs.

CDR3 sequence (DNA): TGCGCCAGCAGCCAAAACCCCGGAGATACGCAGTATTTT. It specifies CASSQNPGDTQYF. The chain has TRBV4-3 and TRBJ2-3; unclear D gene. The ends were cut back, 2 bases at V and 5 bases at J, with 8 bases in the middle. CDR3 length: 13 amino acids. Germline V gene data show CDR1 as LGHNA and CDR2 as YSLEER.